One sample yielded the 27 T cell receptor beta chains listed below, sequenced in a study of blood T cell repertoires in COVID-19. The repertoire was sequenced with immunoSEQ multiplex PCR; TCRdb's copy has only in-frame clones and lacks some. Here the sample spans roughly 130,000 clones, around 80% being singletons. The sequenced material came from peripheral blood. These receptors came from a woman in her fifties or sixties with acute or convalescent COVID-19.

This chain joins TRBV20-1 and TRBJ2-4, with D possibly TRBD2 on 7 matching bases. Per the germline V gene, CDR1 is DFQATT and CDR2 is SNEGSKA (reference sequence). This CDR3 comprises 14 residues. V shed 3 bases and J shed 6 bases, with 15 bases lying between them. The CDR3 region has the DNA TGCAGTGCTAGTGTGGGGGGGCCGGGAAACATTCAGTACTTC. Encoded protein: CSASVGGPGNIQYF.

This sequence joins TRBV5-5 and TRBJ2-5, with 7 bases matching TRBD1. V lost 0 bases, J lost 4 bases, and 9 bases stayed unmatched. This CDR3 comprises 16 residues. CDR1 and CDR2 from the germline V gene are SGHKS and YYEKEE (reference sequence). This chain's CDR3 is CASSLVRGGGGETQYF. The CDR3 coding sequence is TGTGCCAGCAGCTTGGTGCGAGGGGGCGGAGGAGAGACCCAGTACTTC.

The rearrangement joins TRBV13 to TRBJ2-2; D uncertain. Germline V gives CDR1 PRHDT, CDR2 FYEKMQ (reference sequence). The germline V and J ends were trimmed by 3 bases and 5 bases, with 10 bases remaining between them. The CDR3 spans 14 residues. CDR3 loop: CASSLSDKTGELFF. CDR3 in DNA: TGTGCCAGCAGCTTGTCTGACAAAACCGGGGAGCTGTTTTTT.

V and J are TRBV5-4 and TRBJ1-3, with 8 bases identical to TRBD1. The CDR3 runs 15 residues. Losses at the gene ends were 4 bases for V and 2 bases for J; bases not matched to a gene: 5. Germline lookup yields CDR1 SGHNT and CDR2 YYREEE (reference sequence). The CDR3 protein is CASSVTGAAGNTIYF. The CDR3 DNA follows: TGTGCCAGCAGCGTGACAGGGGCTGCTGGAAACACCATATATTTT.

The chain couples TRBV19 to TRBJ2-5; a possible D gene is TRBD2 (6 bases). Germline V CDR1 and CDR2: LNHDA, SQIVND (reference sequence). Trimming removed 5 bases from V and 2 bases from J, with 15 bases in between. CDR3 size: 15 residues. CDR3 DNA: TGTGCCAGTAGTGACGGCGGTGCGGGACAAGAGACCCAGTACTTC. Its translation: CASSDGGAGQETQYF.

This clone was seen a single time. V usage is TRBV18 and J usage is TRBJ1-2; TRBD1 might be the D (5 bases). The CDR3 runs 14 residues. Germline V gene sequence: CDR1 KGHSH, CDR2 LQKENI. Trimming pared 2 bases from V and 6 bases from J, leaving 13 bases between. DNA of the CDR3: TGTGCCAGCTCACCAACAGGTGTTAATGATGGCTACACCTTC. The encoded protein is CASSPTGVNDGYTF.

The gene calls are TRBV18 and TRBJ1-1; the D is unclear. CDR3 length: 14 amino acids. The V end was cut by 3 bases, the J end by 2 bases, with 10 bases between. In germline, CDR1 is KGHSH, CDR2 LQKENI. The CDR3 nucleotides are TGTGCCAGCTCACCTCGGAGTACCAACACTGAAGCTTTCTTT. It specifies CASSPRSTNTEAFF.

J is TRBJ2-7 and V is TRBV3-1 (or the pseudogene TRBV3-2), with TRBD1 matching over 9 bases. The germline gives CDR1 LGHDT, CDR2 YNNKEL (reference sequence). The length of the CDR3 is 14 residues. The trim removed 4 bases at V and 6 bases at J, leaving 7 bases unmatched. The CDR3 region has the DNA TGTGCCAGCAGCCGTGGACAGGGGAGTTCCGAGCAGTACGTC. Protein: CASSRGQGSSEQYV.

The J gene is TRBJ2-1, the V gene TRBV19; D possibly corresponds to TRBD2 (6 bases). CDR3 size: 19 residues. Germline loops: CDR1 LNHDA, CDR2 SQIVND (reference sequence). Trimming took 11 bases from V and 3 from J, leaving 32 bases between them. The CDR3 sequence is CASSSLGRLPGDFYNEQFF. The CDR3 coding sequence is TGTGCCTCGAGTTCACTAGGGCGGCTTCCGGGGGACTTCTACAATGAGCAGTTCTTC.

This chain's CDR3 is CASSSYSYNEQFF. The CDR3 bases are TGTGCCAGCAGCTCCTACTCCTACAATGAGCAGTTCTTC. The V call is TRBV7-3, the J call TRBJ2-1; no reliable D call. V lost 4 bases and J lost 0, with 4 bases in between. This CDR3 contains 13 residues. CDR1 and CDR2 from the germline V gene are SGHTA and FQGTGA.

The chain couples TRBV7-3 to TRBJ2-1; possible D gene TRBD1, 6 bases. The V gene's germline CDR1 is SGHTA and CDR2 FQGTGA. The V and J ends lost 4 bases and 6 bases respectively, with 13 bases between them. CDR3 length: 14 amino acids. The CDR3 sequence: CASSSRPDSNEQFF. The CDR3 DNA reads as TGTGCCAGCAGCTCTCGACCGGACAGCAATGAGCAGTTCTTC. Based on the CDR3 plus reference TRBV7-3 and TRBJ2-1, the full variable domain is GAGVSQTPSNKVTEKGKYVELRCDPISGHTALYWYRQSLGQGPEFLIYFQGTGAADDSGLPNDRFFAVRPEGSVSTLKIQRTERGDSAVYLCASSSRPDSNEQFFGPGTRLTVL.

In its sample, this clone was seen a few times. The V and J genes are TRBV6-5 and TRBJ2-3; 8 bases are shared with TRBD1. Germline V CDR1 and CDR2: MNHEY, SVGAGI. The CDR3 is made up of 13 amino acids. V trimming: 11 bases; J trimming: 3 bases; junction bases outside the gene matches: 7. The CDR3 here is CACRTGMTDTQYF. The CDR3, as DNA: TGTGCCTGTCGGACAGGGATGACAGATACGCAGTATTTT.

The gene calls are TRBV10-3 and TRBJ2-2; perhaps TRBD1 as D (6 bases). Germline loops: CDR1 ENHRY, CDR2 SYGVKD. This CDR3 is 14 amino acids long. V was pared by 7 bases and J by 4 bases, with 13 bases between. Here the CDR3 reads CAITGGQTTGELFF. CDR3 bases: TGTGCCATCACTGGGGGCCAGACCACCGGGGAGCTGTTTTTT.

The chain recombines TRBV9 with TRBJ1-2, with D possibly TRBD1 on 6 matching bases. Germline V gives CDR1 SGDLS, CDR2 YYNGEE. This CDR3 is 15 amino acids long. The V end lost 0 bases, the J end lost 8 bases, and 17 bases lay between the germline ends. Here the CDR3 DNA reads TGTGCCAGCAGCGTAGGTTTGTCAGAGACAGGAGGCTACACCTTC. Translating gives CASSVGLSETGGYTF.

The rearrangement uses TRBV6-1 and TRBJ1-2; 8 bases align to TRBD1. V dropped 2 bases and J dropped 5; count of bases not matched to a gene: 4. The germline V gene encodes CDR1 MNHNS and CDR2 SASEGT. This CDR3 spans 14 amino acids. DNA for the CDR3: TGTGCCAGCAGTGAAAGGACAGGGACGTATGGCTACACCTTC. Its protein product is CASSERTGTYGYTF.

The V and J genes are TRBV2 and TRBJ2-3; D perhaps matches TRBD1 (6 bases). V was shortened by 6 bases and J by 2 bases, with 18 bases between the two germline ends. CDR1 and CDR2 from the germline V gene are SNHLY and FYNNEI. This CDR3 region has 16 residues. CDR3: CASRIGQGTPTDTQYF. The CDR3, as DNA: TGTGCCAGCAGAATAGGGCAGGGGACACCCACAGATACGCAGTATTTT.

CDR3 region: CASKGGLAEAFF. CDR3 DNA sequence: TGTGCCAGTAAAGGCGGCCTGGCTGAAGCTTTCTTT. J is TRBJ1-1 and V is TRBV19, with D unresolved. CDR3 size: 12 residues. Germline CDR1 is LNHDA and CDR2 is SQIVND (reference sequence). V was pared by 7 bases and J by 6 bases, with 12 bases between.

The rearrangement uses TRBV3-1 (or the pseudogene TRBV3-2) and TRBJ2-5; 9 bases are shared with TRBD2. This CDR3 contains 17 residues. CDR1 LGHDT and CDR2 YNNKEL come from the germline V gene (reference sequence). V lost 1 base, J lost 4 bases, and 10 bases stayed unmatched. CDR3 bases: TGTGCCAGCAGCCAAGGGGATAGCGGGGGTGAAGTAGAGACCCAGTACTTC. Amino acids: CASSQGDSGGEVETQYF.

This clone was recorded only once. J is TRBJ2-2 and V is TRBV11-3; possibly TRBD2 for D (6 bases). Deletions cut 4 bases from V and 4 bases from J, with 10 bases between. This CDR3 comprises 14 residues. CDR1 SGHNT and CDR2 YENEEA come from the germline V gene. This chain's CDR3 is CASSSGVVTGELFF. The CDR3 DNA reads TGTGCCAGCAGCTCGGGGGTGGTCACCGGGGAGCTGTTTTTT.

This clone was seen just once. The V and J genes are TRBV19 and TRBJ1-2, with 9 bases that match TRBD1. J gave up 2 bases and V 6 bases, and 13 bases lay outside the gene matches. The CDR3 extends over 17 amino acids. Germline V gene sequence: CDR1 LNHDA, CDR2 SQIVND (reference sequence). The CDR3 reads CASSRTGQGGYNYGYTF. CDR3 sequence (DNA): TGTGCCAGTAGCCGTACGGGACAGGGAGGATACAACTATGGCTACACCTTC.

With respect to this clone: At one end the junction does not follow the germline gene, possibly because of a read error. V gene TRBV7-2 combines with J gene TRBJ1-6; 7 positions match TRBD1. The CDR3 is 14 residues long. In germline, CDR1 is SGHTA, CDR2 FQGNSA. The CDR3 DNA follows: TGTGCCAGCAGCTTGACAGGGTATAGTTCACCCCTCCACTTT. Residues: CASSLTGYSSPLHF.

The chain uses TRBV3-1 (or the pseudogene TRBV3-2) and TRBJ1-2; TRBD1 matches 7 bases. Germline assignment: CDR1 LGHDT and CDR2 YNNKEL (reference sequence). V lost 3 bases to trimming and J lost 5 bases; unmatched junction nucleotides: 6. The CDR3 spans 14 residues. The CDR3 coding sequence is TGTGCCAGCAGCCAGGGGGACAGTGCATATGGCTACACCTTC. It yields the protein CASSQGDSAYGYTF.

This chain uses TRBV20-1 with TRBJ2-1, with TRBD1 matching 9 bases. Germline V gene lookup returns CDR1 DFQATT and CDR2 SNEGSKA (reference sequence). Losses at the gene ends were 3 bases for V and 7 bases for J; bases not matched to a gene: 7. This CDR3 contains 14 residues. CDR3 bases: TGCAGTGCTAGTGAGGGACAGGGTCTTAATGAGCAGTTCTTC. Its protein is CSASEGQGLNEQFF.

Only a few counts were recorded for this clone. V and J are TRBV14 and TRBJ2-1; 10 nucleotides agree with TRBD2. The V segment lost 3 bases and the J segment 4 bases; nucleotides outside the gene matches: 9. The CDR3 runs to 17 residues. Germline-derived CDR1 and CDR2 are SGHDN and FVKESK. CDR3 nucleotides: TGTGCCAGCAGCCATGGGACTAGCGTCCCCCTGTACAATGAGCAGTTCTTC. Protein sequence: CASSHGTSVPLYNEQFF.

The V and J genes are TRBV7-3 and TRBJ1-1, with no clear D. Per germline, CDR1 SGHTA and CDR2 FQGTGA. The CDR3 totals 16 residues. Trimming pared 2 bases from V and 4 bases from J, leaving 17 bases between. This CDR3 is CASSLRAGGPSTEAFF. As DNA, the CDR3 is TGTGCCAGCAGCTTACGAGCGGGTGGGCCAAGCACTGAAGCTTTCTTT. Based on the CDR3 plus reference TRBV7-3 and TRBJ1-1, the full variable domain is GAGVSQTPSNKVTEKGKYVELRCDPISGHTALYWYRQSLGQGPEFLIYFQGTGAADDSGLPNDRFFAVRPEGSVSTLKIQRTERGDSAVYLCASSLRAGGPSTEAFFGQGTRLTVV.

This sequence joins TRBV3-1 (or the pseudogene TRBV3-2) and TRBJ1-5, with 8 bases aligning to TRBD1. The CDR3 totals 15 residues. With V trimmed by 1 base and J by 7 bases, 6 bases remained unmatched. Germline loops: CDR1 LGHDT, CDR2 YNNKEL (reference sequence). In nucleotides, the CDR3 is TGTGCCAGCAGCCAAGTACAGGGGGTCGGGCAGCCCCAGCATTTT. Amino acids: CASSQVQGVGQPQHF.

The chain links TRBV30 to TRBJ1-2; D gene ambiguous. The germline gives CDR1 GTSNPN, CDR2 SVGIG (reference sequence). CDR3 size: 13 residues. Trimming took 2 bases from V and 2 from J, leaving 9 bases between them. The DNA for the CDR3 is TGTGCCTGGAGTATTGCCGGGAACTATGGCTACACCTTC. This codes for CAWSIAGNYGYTF.